Presented here are 9 T cell receptor beta chains from one specimen sequenced in a study of blood T cell repertoires in COVID-19. Profiled with immunoSEQ multiplex PCR; TCRdb holds only in-frame clones, not every one. This sample has roughly 230,000 clones, with roughly 84% found just once. Input material: peripheral blood. These receptors all come from a man aged 40-49 years with acute or convalescent COVID-19.

V usage is TRBV28 and J usage is TRBJ1-4, with D perhaps TRBD1 (6 bases). CDR1 and CDR2 (germline): MDHEN, SYDVKM. V was clipped by 1 base and J by 11 bases, with 14 bases between them. CDR3 length equals 14 residues. The chain's CDR3 is CASSLSLQGWKLFF. The CDR3 bases are TGTGCCAGCAGTTTATCCCTACAGGGATGGAAACTGTTTTTT.

This clone was detected only once. The chain carries TRBV10-3 and TRBJ2-2; 7 positions match TRBD2. From germline, CDR1 is ENHRY and CDR2 SYGVKD. Trimming at V came to 10 bases and at J to 3 bases, leaving 23 bases not matched to a gene. This CDR3 spans 19 amino acids. The DNA of the CDR3 is TGTGCCACCCTCCCATCAAGCGGATCCCGGGACTACTACACCGGGGAGCTGTTTTTT. It encodes CATLPSSGSRDYYTGELFF.

The chain joins TRBV19 to TRBJ1-2; TRBD1 aligns across 9 bases. The CDR3 totals 14 residues. The trim removed 4 bases at V and 5 bases at J, leaving 5 bases unmatched. Germline V gene data show CDR1 as LNHDA and CDR2 as SQIVND (reference sequence). For the CDR3, the DNA is TGTGCCAGTAGTACCTCCGGGACAGGGTATGGCTACACCTTC. It yields the protein CASSTSGTGYGYTF. The complete variable domain, with remaining parts taken from reference TRBV19 and TRBJ1-2, reads DGGITQSPKYLFRKEGQNVTLSCEQNLNHDAMYWYRQDPGQGLRLIYYSQIVNDFQKGDIAEGYSVSREKKESFPLTVTSAQKNPTAFYLCASSTSGTGYGYTFGSGTRLTVV.

The chain joins TRBV11-3 to TRBJ2-7, with 8 bases matching TRBD1. V lost 4 bases to trimming and J lost 0 bases; unmatched junction nucleotides: 2. CDR1 SGHNT and CDR2 YENEEA come from the germline V gene. The CDR3 totals 14 residues. As DNA, the CDR3 is TGTGCCAGCAGCTCGGACAGGGACTCCTACGAGCAGTACTTC. Amino acids: CASSSDRDSYEQYF. The full variable domain, rest sourced from reference TRBV11-3 and TRBJ2-7, is EAGVVQSPRYKIIEKKQPVAFWCNPISGHNTLYWYLQNLGQGPELLIRYENEEAVDDSQLPKDRFSAERLKGVDSTLKIQPAELGDSAVYLCASSSDRDSYEQYFGPGTRLTVT.

The rearrangement links TRBV14 to TRBJ1-1, with D maybe TRBD1 (6 bases). This CDR3 is 11 amino acids long. Germline loops: CDR1 SGHDN, CDR2 FVKESK. Between the trimmed V and J ends, which lost 5 bases and 7 bases, there was a span of 8 bases. This chain's CDR3 is CASSVRGEAFF. CDR3 coding DNA: TGTGCCAGCAGCGTCAGGGGTGAAGCTTTCTTT.

The chain couples TRBV10-3 to TRBJ1-5; D gene ambiguous. In germline, CDR1 is ENHRY, CDR2 SYGVKD. This CDR3 is 13 amino acids long. V shed 7 bases and J shed 0 bases, with 7 bases lying between them. CDR3 nucleotides: TGTGCCATCAATGGCAATAGCAATCAGCCCCAGCATTTT. It specifies CAINGNSNQPQHF.

The chain uses TRBV18 and TRBJ2-7; no definite D call. CDR1 and CDR2 from the germline V gene are KGHSH and LQKENI. The V end lost 3 bases, the J end lost 1 base, and 10 bases lay between the germline ends. The CDR3 is made up of 14 amino acids. CDR3 region: CASSPIPESYEQYF. CDR3 coding DNA: TGTGCCAGCTCACCTATACCGGAGTCCTACGAGCAGTACTTC.

The J gene is TRBJ2-1, the V gene TRBV28; 7 bases align to TRBD2. J lost 9 bases, V lost 5 bases, and 13 bases had no gene match. Germline loops: CDR1 MDHEN, CDR2 SYDVKM. The CDR3 contains 15 residues. CDR3: CASSEWEGGRGEQFF. The CDR3 DNA sequence: TGTGCCAGCAGTGAGTGGGAGGGAGGGCGAGGTGAGCAGTTCTTC. The full variable domain, completed using reference TRBV28 and TRBJ2-1, is DVKVTQSSRYLVKRTGEKVFLECVQDMDHENMFWYRQDPGLGLRLIYFSYDVKMKEKGDIPEGYSVSREKKERFSLILESASTNQTSMYLCASSEWEGGRGEQFFGPGTRLTVL.

This clone was found a few times. The chain has TRBV3-1 (or the pseudogene TRBV3-2) and TRBJ2-7, with D unresolved. Trimming removed 1 base at V and 5 bases at J, with 3 bases between. Germline lookup yields CDR1 LGHDT and CDR2 YNNKEL (reference sequence). This CDR3 spans 11 amino acids. The CDR3 DNA sequence: TGTGCCAGCAGCCAAGGCGACGAGCAGTACTTC. Its translation is CASSQGDEQYF.